The TCR beta chain described here comes from a study of T cells after posttransplantation cyclophosphamide. Study-wide points: Recipient CMV seropositivity and CMV reactivation strongly tracked TRB clonality. Donor CD8+ memory clones often dominated recipient blood repertoires at later times. TRB overlap between skin or GI tissue T cells and blood was limited.

A word on this clone: Its antigen remains unknown.

Generated by immunoSEQ multiplex PCR, the TCRdb table keeps only in-frame clones and is missing some. Here the sample spans about 21,000 clones, around 86% being singletons. Methotrexate plus calcineurin inhibitor accompanied controls' myeloablative marrow transplants; sampling was 1 year later. The sequence was collected from a female patient in her thirties or forties who received an allogeneic stem cell transplant from an unrelated donor, was CMV-positive, and had acute and chronic GVHD. The graft donor may have contributed some T cells. This specimen was PBMCs, taken about 400 days after allogeneic stem cell transplant with calcineurin inhibitor and methotrexate.

The DNA for the CDR3 is TGTGCCAGCAGTTTCCTCGAGGGCCTCGAGACCCAGTACTTC. Its translation is CASSFLEGLETQYF. The rearrangement joins TRBV27 to TRBJ2-5; D possibly corresponds to TRBD2 (5 bases). The CDR3 has 14 amino acids. Germline lookup yields CDR1 MNHEY and CDR2 SMNVEV (reference sequence). Deletions cut 3 bases from V and 5 bases from J, with 13 bases between.